One and the same sample provided the 8 T cell receptor beta chains below, sequenced in a study of T cells expressing NK-cell markers. Reanalyzing the 5' RACE reads, TCRdb keeps one entry per CDR3 protein, without DNA. The sample yields about 160,000 distinct CDR3 sequences, of which the top ten take up roughly 20%. The specimen sequenced was blood T cells: a sorted CD56 or NKG2C T cell subset, CD4+ or CD8+ T cells, or bulk PBMC T cells (not recorded which). Every receptor here comes from a woman aged 18-70 years in good health.

The chain carries TRBV7-2 and TRBJ2-2; the TRBD1 assignment by TCRdb is unverifiable without DNA. From germline, CDR1 is SGHTA and CDR2 FQGNSA. This CDR3 region has 16 residues. CDR3 amino acids: CASSLAGGQYTGELFF.

This rearrangement joins TRBV7-2 to TRBJ1-2; without DNA, the TCRdb call of TRBD1 cannot be checked. The CDR3 is made up of 15 amino acids. Germline loops: CDR1 SGHTA, CDR2 FQGNSA. The CDR3 protein is CASSPPGQANYGYTF.

This rearrangement joins TRBV5-1 to TRBJ2-7. Germline CDR1 reads SGHRS; CDR2 reads YFSETQ. CDR3 length: 14 residues. The CDR3 here is CASSLGVRGYEQYF.

This sequence joins TRBV5-1 and TRBJ1-1; TCRdb selects TRBD1, and the lack of DNA leaves this call unchecked. Germline values: CDR1 SGHRS, CDR2 YFSETQ. This CDR3 is built from 17 residues. The CDR3: CASSFRGGGYMNTEAFF.

This chain links TRBV3-1 with TRBJ2-4; TCRdb proposes TRBD2, but this gene call is untestable without DNA. This CDR3 region has 14 residues. Germline CDR1 and CDR2: LGHDT and YNNKEL (reference sequence). The CDR3 sequence: CASSPRGGGNIQYF.

V and J are TRBV5-6 and TRBJ2-7; TCRdb picks TRBD1, but there is no DNA to check that call. The germline gives CDR1 SGHDT, CDR2 YYEEEE. The CDR3 sequence is 15 residues long. CDR3 loop: CASSSYRGLGYEQYF. Based on the CDR3 plus reference TRBV5-6 and TRBJ2-7, the full variable domain is DAGVTQSPTHLIKTRGQQVTLRCSPKSGHDTVSWYQQALGQGPQFIFQYYEEEERQRGNFPDRFSGHQFPNYSSELNVNALLLGDSALYLCASSSYRGLGYEQYFGPGTRLTVT.

This chain joins TRBV7-6 and TRBJ2-2; TCRdb calls TRBD1, which cannot be checked without DNA. Germline loops: CDR1 SGHVS, CDR2 FNYEAQ. The CDR3 is 15 residues long. CDR3 amino acids: CASSLNRGDTGELFF.

V usage is TRBV3-1 and J usage is TRBJ1-3. The CDR3 runs to 14 residues. Germline CDR1 reads LGHDT; CDR2 reads YNNKEL (reference sequence). The CDR3 reads CASSPLIGGNTIYF.